These T cell receptor beta chains were read from a single sample in a study of blood T cell repertoires in COVID-19. The table came from immunoSEQ multiplex PCR; TCRdb's copy has only in-frame clones and leaves some out. The repertoire includes fewer than 300,000 clones, just over 90% of them detected once, and about 2.3% sits in the top ten. Sequencing was carried out using PBMCs or T cells enriched from blood (not recorded which). These TCRs come from a middle-aged woman with acute COVID-19. CDR3s include the opening cysteine and the closing phenylalanine or tryptophan. D genes are given only for firm matches. Expanded clones get a size class; other rows say once, few or many, or leave the size out.

TRBV9	TRBJ2-7	TRBD2	NA	TGTGCCAGCAGCCCCAGCGGGACTCCCCCCCACGAGCAGTACTTC	CASSPSGTPPHEQYF
TRBV30	TRBJ1-3	NA	NA	TGTGCCTGGAGTGTCGACGGACTCTCTGGAAACACCATATATTTT	CAWSVDGLSGNTIYF
TRBV19	TRBJ2-2	NA	NA	TGTGCCAGTAGGCAAAGCAGGGTGGTCGGGGAGCTGTTTTTT	CASRQSRVVGELFF
TRBV2	TRBJ2-3	TRBD2	NA	TGTGCCAGTTCCTGGGGTTGGGGGAGGGCCCCCGATACGCAGTATTTT	CASSWGWGRAPDTQYF
TRBV5-1	TRBJ2-3	NA	NA	TGCGCCAGCAGCATACAGGGTAGTGCAGATACGCAGTATTTT	CASSIQGSADTQYF
TRBV2	TRBJ1-1	NA	few	TGTGCCAGCAGTCAATTGGTAGCGAACACTGAAGCTTTCTTT	CASSQLVANTEAFF
TRBV6-5	TRBJ1-3	NA	NA	TGTGCCAGCAGTCGGAGAGCGAGAAACACCATATATTTT	CASSRRARNTIYF
TRBV25-1	TRBJ2-7	TRBD1	NA	TGTGCCAGCAGTGGGACCCCCGGGACAGGGAAAGGGAACGAGCAGTACTTC	CASSGTPGTGKGNEQYF
TRBV28	TRBJ1-1	NA	NA	TGTGCCAGCAGGACGAGCGTCAGGGGACGAAACACTGAAGCTTTCTTT	CASRTSVRGRNTEAFF
TRBV7-3	TRBJ2-7	TRBD1	few	TGTGCCAGCAGCCAGGGACAGGGGACCGAGCAGTACTTC	CASSQGQGTEQYF
TRBV4-2	TRBJ1-4	NA	NA	TGTGCCAGCAGCCAAGACGTAGCAACTAATGAAAAACTGTTTTTT	CASSQDVATNEKLFF
TRBV6-5	TRBJ2-7	TRBD2	NA	TGTGCCAGCAGCCGCGCCGGGACTAGCGCATACGAGCAGTACTTC	CASSRAGTSAYEQYF
TRBV28	TRBJ1-2	TRBD1	once	TGTGCCAGCAGCCCCACAGGGGGCTTCGGCTACACCTTC	CASSPTGGFGYTF
TRBV19	TRBJ1-3	NA	NA	TGTGCCAGTAGTACCAGAGACAACTCTGGAAACACCATATATTTT	CASSTRDNSGNTIYF
TRBV7-8	TRBJ1-1	TRBD1	NA	TGTGCCAGCAGCTCCAGGGGGTGGACCGCCACTGAAGCTTTCTTT	CASSSRGWTATEAFF
TRBV12-3/TRBV12-4	TRBJ2-1	NA	NA	TGTGCCAGCAGGAGGGACATCCGCGAGCAGTTCTTC	CASRRDIREQFF
TRBV2	TRBJ2-2	NA	NA	TGTGCCAGCAGTGAAGTGTCAGGGAACACCGGGGAGCTGTTTTTT	CASSEVSGNTGELFF
TRBV4-1	TRBJ1-5	NA	once	TGCGCCAGCAGCCAAGACCACAGGGATCAGCCCCAGCATTTT	CASSQDHRDQPQHF
TRBV12-5	TRBJ2-3	NA	NA	TGTGCTAGTGGTTCGATAGCGGCCACAGATACGCAGTATTTT	CASGSIAATDTQYF
TRBV30	TRBJ2-3	TRBD1	NA	TGTGCCTGGAGTTCCGGGACAGGGGCGGCCGATACGCAGTATTTT	CAWSSGTGAADTQYF
TRBV3-1/TRBV3-2	TRBJ1-6	NA	NA	TGTGCCAGCAGCCCTCGACAGAGCTCCTATAATTCACCCCTCCACTTT	CASSPRQSSYNSPLHF
TRBV5-5	TRBJ1-2	NA	NA	TGTGCCAGCACCGAAACAGTGGAATTCTATGGCTACACCTTC	CASTETVEFYGYTF
TRBV7-9	TRBJ2-1	TRBD2	few	TGTGCCAGCAGCTCCTTCACCGCTAGCGGGGCCTACAATGAGCAGTTCTTC	CASSSFTASGAYNEQFF
TRBV3-1/TRBV3-2	TRBJ2-3	NA	NA	TGTGCCAGCAGCCCGTCGAGGGATACGCAGTATTTT	CASSPSRDTQYF
TRBV19	TRBJ1-5	TRBD1	NA	TGTGCCAGTAGTCCACAGCTCGGACAGGGATGGGATCAGCCCCAGCATTTT	CASSPQLGQGWDQPQHF
TRBV7-9	TRBJ2-7	NA	NA	TGTGCCAGCAGCCCACCGGGTTCGCCTACCTACGAGCAGTACTTC	CASSPPGSPTYEQYF
TRBV11-3	TRBJ2-1	TRBD2	once	TGTGCCAGCAGCTTAGGGTCCCCACTAGCGGGAGGGCGGCATGAGCAGTTCTTC	CASSLGSPLAGGRHEQFF
TRBV6-5	TRBJ1-6	NA	few	TGTGCCAGCAGAAAGTTTGGCAATTCACCCCTCCACTTT	CASRKFGNSPLHF
TRBV14	TRBJ2-5	NA	NA	TGTGCCAGCAGCCAAGATCGGAGTCATCAGTACTTC	CASSQDRSHQYF
TRBV11-3	TRBJ1-6	TRBD1	NA	TGTGCCAGCAGCCCGCCGGGACAGACTATACCCCTCCACTTT	CASSPPGQTIPLHF
TRBV7-9	TRBJ1-1	TRBD1	NA	TGTGCCAGCAGCCCAGGGACAGTTATGAACACTGAAGCTTTCTTT	CASSPGTVMNTEAFF